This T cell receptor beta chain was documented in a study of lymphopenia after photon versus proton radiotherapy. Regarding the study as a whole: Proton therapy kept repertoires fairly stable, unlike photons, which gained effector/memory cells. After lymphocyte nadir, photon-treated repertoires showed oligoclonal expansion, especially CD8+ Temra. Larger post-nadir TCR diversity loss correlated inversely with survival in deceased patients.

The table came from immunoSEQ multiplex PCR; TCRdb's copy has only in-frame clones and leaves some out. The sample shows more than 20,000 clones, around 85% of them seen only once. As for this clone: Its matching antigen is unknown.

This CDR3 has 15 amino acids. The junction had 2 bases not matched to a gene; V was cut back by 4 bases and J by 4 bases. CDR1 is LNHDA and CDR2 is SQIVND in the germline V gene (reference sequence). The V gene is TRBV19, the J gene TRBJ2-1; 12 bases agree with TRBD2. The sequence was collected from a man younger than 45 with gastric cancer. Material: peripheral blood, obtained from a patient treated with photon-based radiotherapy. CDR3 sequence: CASSTLAGGYNEQFF. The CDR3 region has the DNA TGTGCCAGTAGTACTCTAGCGGGAGGGTACAATGAGCAGTTCTTC.